This T cell receptor (beta chain) appears in the sequencing data of a study of cytomegalovirus exposure and HLA in healthy donors. Findings and caveats of the study: Prior analysis indicated that the majority of TCR beta V segments exhibited productivity approximately 90% or approximately 30% of the time. HLA-A and HLA-B allele assignments for most subjects were reportedly predicted accurately using TCR beta sequences.

Regarding this clone: Its antigen is currently unknown.

Both 60 Vbeta primers and 13 Jbeta primers went into the PCR. TCRdb's table, derived via immunoSEQ multiplex PCR, lists solely in-frame clones and lacks some. The table has about 140,000 clones, about 80% seen once. Germline loops: CDR1 SSHAT, CDR2 FNYEAQ (reference sequence). The junction had 9 bases not matched to a gene; V was cut back by 6 bases and J by 8 bases. The CDR3 has 15 amino acids. The sequence was obtained from a man aged 40-49 years in good health and CMV-seronegative. This sequence joins TRBV7-7 and TRBJ1-4; 10 bases are shared with TRBD1. The sequenced material came from PBMCs. CDR3 loop: CASSSRDRGKEKLFF. Here the CDR3 DNA reads TGTGCCAGCAGTTCGAGGGACAGGGGTAAAGAAAAACTGTTTTTT.